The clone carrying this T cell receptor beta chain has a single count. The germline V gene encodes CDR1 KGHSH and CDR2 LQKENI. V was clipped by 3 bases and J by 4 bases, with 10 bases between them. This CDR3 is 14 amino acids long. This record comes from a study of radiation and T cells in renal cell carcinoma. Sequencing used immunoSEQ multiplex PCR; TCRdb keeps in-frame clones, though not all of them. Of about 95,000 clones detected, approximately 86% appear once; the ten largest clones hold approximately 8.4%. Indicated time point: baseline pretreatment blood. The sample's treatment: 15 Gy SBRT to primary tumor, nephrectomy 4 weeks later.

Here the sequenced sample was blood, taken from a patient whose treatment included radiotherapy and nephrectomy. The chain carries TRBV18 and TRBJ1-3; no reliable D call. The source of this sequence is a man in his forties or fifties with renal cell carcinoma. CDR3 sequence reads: CASSPGVNGNTIYF. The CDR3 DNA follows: TGTGCCAGCTCACCGGGAGTCAACGGAAACACCATATATTTT.